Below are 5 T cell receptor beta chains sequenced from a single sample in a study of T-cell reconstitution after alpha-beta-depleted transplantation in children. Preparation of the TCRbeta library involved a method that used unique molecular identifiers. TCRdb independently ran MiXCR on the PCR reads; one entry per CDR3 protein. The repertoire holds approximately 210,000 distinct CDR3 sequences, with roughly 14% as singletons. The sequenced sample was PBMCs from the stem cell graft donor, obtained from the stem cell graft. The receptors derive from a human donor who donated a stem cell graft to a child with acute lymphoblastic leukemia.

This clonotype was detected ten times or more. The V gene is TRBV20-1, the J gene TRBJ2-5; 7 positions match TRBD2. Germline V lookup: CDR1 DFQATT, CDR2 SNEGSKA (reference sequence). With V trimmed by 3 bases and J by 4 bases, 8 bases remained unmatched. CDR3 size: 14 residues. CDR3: CSASLLAGVETQYF. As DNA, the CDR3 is TGCAGTGCTAGTTTACTCGCGGGAGTAGAGACCCAGTACTTC.

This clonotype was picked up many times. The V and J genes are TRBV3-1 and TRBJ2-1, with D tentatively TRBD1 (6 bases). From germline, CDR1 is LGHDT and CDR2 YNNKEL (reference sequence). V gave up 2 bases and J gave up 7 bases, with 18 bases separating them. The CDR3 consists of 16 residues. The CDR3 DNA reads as TGTGCCAGCAGCCAATGGGCCGGGACGAGGGGGAATGAGCAGTTCTTC. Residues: CASSQWAGTRGNEQFF.

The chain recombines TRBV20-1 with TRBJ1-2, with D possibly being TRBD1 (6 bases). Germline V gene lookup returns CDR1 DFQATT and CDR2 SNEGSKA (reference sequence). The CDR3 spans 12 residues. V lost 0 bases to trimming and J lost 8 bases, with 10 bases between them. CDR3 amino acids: CSARDLGAGYTF. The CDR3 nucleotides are TGCAGTGCTAGAGATCTGGGGGCGGGCTACACCTTC.

The DNA of the CDR3 is TGTGCCAGGGGCCCGGGGCTCGTCGGCGCAGATACGCAGTATTTT. Residues: CARGPGLVGADTQYF. The chain uses TRBV7-9 and TRBJ2-3; D may match TRBD1 or TRBD2 (5 bases each). Trimming removed 9 bases at V and 4 bases at J, with 20 bases between. This CDR3 has 15 residues. Germline CDR1 reads SEHNR; CDR2 reads FQNEAQ (reference sequence).

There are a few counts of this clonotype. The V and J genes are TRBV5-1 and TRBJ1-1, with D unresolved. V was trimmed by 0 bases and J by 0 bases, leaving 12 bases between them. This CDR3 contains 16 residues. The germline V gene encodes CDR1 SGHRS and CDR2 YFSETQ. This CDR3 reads CASSLVSDFLNTEAFF. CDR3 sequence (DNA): TGCGCCAGCAGCTTGGTTTCAGACTTCTTGAACACTGAAGCTTTCTTT.